This T cell receptor (beta chain) originates from a study of siplizumab effects on memory and regulatory T cells. Study-wide results and limits: Significantly reduced by siplizumab was the cumulative frequency of alloreactive sequences, namely those traceable to unstimulated CD4+ memory cells. Assignment to unstimulated subsets succeeded for only a minor fraction of the alloreactive clones. Naive T cells, seemingly more diverse than memory cells, seemed major alloresponse contributors. Proliferating Tregs in siplizumab cultures were never verified as suppressive.

Assay: immunoSEQ multiplex PCR; the TCRdb copy retains only in-frame clones and omits some. The data contain roughly 120,000 clones, about 90% of them singletons. On this clone: Its antigen is not known.

CDR1 is MNHNY, CDR2 SVGAGI, per germline (reference sequence). Between the trimmed V and J ends, which lost 4 bases and 3 bases, there was a span of 12 bases. The CDR3 extends over 14 amino acids. Input material: Tregs sorted from blood. This TCR was recovered from a human donor in good health. This sequence joins TRBV6-6 and TRBJ1-2; weak D call: TRBD1 (5 bases). The CDR3 sequence is CASSSRGDHYGYTF. CDR3 nucleotide sequence: TGTGCCAGCAGTTCCCGGGGGGATCACTATGGCTACACCTTC.